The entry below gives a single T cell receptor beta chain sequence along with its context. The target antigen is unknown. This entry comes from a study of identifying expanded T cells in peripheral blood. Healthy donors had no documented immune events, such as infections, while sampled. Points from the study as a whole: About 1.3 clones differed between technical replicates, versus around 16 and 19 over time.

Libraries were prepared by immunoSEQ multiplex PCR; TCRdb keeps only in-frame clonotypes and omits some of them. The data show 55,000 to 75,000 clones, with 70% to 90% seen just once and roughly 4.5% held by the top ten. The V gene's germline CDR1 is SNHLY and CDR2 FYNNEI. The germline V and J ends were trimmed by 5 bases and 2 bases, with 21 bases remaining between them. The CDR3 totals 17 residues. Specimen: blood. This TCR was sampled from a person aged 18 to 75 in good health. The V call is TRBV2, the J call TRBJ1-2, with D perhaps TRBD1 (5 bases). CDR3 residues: CASSLSETAEGNYGYTF. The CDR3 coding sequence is TGTGCCAGCAGTCTTAGTGAGACAGCCGAGGGAAACTATGGCTACACCTTC.